This TCR beta chain is drawn from a study of blood T cells in healthy people across ages (dated by TCRdb to between 2014 and 2017). About the full investigation: Template switching captured roughly one uniquely barcoded TCR beta cDNA molecule per two T cells in model experiments. To track age-related changes in TCR beta repertoire diversity, the study relied on deep sequencing normalized with unique cDNA molecular identifiers. Donors were grouped into four age groups: young (average 16 years), middle-aged (approximately 41), aged (62) and long-lived (over 80). Donors of different ages were randomly distributed across sequencing lanes to avoid experimental bias. Two additional independent replicas of 1 million unique cDNA reads from the same blood draw were analyzed for two donors (one aged 18 to 29 and one aged 80 or older). Study-wide conclusions, independent of this receptor: A strong correlation was found between observed TCR beta diversity and the percentage of naive T cells measured by flow cytometry. Since profiling was done on bulk unsorted PBMCs, naive and antigen-experienced compartments could not be conclusively compared. As age increased, observed TCR beta diversity per million T cells dropped in a roughly linear way, and a significant reduction was already evident by age about 40. Because the CMV infection status of the donors was unknown, age-related changes in expanded clonotypes may potentially have been confounded. Compared with the aged group, the long-lived group had more naive CD4+ T cells, fewer expanded clones and increased TCR diversity, suggesting age selection. Estimates of total diversity from one million sequenced T cells were regarded as lower bounds and underestimates.

Sequences PRHDT (CDR1) and FYEKMQ (CDR2) are obtained from the germline V gene (reference sequence). The CDR3 runs 18 amino acids, cysteine and phenylalanine included. Left in the record is the CDR3 DNA by itself, 54 bases read in frame from the first base. V lost 5 bases and J lost 2 bases; the stretch between them is 24 bases long. Library preparation employed 5' RACE. The data were produced on an Illumina HiSeq 2500. A second about 6 to 11 cycle PCR used a sample-barcoded 5' primer and a J-beta primer mix. A unique molecular identifier was introduced onto each TCR beta cDNA molecule by a template-switch 5' adaptor carrying 12 random nucleotides. Each sample yielded at least 3 million CDR3-containing paired-end reads. First-strand cDNA was synthesized from all RNA with the Mint cDNA synthesis kit, primed by a TRBC-specific oligonucleotide. After uracil-DNA glycosylase treatment, a first 18-cycle PCR used universal primers M1SS and BC2_uni_R on all cDNA. Concerning the study's data processing: Normalization of each sample was performed by random selection of 1 million high-quality reads, each carrying a distinct molecular identifier. Instead of being binned into consensus sequences, reads with shared molecular identifiers were discarded. MiTCR, with a Q25 quality threshold and the strictest error-elimination algorithm, was used for CDR3 identification, clonotype clustering and error correction. Lower-bound total TCR beta diversity was estimated with a nonparametric unseen species model using Euler transformation. TCRdb trimmed the raw reads at Q25, called clones with MiXCR and kept productive beta chains. When rows share a CDR3 protein, they turn into one entry using the most common DNA and genes. These V and J calls derive from TCRdb rather than the authors' analysis. Counted in this sample were roughly 1.5 million distinct CDR3 sequences; 42% of them appeared once. The ten largest clones add up to 4% of the sample.

Details on this clonotype: It lacks a known antigen. One base away there is no much larger clone; base qualities are not given.

The donors were some 36 Caucasian individuals from Russia, aged roughly 6 to 90 years, who were systemically healthy. Each donor gave 8 to 10 milliliters of peripheral blood, drawn into EDTA-treated Vacutainer tubes. PBMCs were isolated by Ficoll-Paque density-gradient centrifugation, with at least 6.5 million obtained per sample. Total RNA, at least 6 micrograms per sample, was extracted from PBMCs with Trizol reagent. For every donor, flow cytometry on a PBMC aliquot measured the percentage of naive CD45RAhigh/CD27high T cells. The chain is encoded by TRBV13 joined to TRBJ2-5, with the D gene uncertain. The TCR sequence derives from a young woman in good health. Sequences were obtained from blood. The nucleotides read TGTGCCAGCAGCCAAGGAAGGTTCTCCCGCCCGGAGCAAGAGACCCAGTACTTC. Translated, this is CASSQGRFSRPEQETQYF. The full variable domain, completed from the reference TRBV13 and TRBJ2-5 proteins outside the CDR3, reads AAGVIQSPRHLIKEKRETATLKCYPIPRHDTVYWYQQGPGQDPQFLISFYEKMQSDKGSIPDRFSAQQFSDYHSELNMSSLELGDSALYFCASSQGRFSRPEQETQYFGPGTRLLVL.